One and the same sample provided the 5 T cell receptor beta chains below, sequenced in a study of T cell repertoires in cytomegalovirus infection (dated by TCRdb to the late 2010s). The sequencer was an Illumina HiSeq 1500. TCRdb redid the processing of the public reads, applying fastp at Q25 and MiXCR, and retained in-frame beta chains. Rows matching on CDR3 protein sequence are summarized as one entry with the most common DNA and genes. Recorded for this sample are some 400,000 distinct CDR3 sequences; roughly 30% of them occurred a single time. Of the sample, about an eighth falls within the top ten clones. Material: PBMCs. All receptors derive from a human donor in good health (CMV status not recorded). Some clones in this sample may be carry-over from other donors' samples.

The chain uses TRBV20-1 and TRBJ1-3; 8 nucleotides match TRBD1. The germline gives CDR1 DFQATT, CDR2 SNEGSKA (reference sequence). This CDR3 spans 14 amino acids. Trimming cost V 4 bases and J 3 bases; bases outside gene matches: 5. CDR3 nucleotide sequence: TGCAGTGCTACTTACAGGGGGTTTGGAAACACCATATATTTT. Protein sequence: CSATYRGFGNTIYF.

V and J are TRBV28 and TRBJ2-7; TRBD2 might be the D (6 bases). CDR1 MDHEN and CDR2 SYDVKM come from the germline V gene. Trimming left V 2 bases short and J 1 base short, with 15 bases between. The CDR3 consists of 16 residues. CDR3 sequence reads: CASSLGLTVFSYEQYF. In DNA, the CDR3 is TGTGCCAGCAGTTTAGGACTAACAGTGTTTTCCTACGAGCAGTACTTC.

This clonotype was picked up a small number of times. This chain joins TRBV4-3 and TRBJ1-2, with 7 bases matching TRBD1. V shed 3 bases, J shed 8 bases, and the junction held 6 bases outside the gene matches. The germline V gene encodes CDR1 LGHNA and CDR2 YSLEER. The CDR3 loop spans 13 amino acids. The CDR3 DNA is TGCGCCAGCAGCCAGACAGGGTTTCGGGGCTACACCTTC. Translating it yields CASSQTGFRGYTF.

This clonotype appeared a few times. The chain joins TRBV19 to TRBJ1-5, with 7 bases identical to TRBD1. The J segment lost 6 bases and the V segment lost 4 bases, leaving 12 bases of the junction unmatched. Germline lookup yields CDR1 LNHDA and CDR2 SQIVND (reference sequence). CDR3 length: 16 amino acids. The CDR3 here is CASSTRGILGTQPQHF. The CDR3 coding sequence is TGTGCCAGTAGTACCAGGGGGATCCTGGGTACTCAGCCCCAGCATTTT.

This rearrangement joins TRBV29-1 to TRBJ1-4; D gene uncertain. Germline loops: CDR1 SQVTM, CDR2 ANQGSEA. With 4 bases removed from V and 4 bases from J, the gap between germline ends came to 13 bases. The CDR3 is 14 residues long. CDR3 coding DNA: TGCAGCGTTGGAGAGTCTCTGCTTAATGAAAAACTGTTTTTT. Protein: CSVGESLLNEKLFF.